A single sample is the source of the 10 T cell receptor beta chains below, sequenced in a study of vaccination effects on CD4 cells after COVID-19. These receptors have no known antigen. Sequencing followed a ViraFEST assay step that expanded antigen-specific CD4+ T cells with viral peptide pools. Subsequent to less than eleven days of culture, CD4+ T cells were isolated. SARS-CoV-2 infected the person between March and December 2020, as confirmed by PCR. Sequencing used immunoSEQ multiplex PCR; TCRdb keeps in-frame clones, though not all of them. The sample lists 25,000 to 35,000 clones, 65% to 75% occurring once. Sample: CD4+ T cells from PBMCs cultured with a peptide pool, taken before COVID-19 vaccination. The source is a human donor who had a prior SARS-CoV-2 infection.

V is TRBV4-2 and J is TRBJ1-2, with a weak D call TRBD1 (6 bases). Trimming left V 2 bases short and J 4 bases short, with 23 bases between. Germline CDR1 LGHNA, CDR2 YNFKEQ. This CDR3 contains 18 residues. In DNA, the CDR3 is TGTGCCAGCAGCCAAAGGATGTCGCGGAGGGGGATTGGCTATGGCTACACCTTC. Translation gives CASSQRMSRRGIGYGYTF.

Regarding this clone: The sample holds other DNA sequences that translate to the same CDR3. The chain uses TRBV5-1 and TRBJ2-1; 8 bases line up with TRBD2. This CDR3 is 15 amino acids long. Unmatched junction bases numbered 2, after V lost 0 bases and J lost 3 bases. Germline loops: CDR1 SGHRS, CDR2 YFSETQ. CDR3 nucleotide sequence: TGCGCCAGCAGCTTGGAGGCGGGGGGCTACAATGAGCAGTTCTTC. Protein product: CASSLEAGGYNEQFF.

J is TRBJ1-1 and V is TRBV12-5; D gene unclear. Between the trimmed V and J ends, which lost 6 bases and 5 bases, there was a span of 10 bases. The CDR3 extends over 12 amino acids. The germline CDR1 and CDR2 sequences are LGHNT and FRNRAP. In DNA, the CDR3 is TGTGCTAGTGGGCATGGCTGGACTGAAGCTTTCTTT. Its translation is CASGHGWTEAFF.

In nucleotides, the CDR3 is TGTGCCAGCAGTTACGAGGCAAAATCCTATAATTCACCCCTCCACTTT. Translation: CASSYEAKSYNSPLHF. This rearrangement joins TRBV6-6 to TRBJ1-6; D remains unclear. V dropped 2 bases and J dropped 1 base, with 9 bases sitting between them. Germline CDR1 reads MNHNY; CDR2 reads SVGAGI (reference sequence). The CDR3 length is 16 residues.

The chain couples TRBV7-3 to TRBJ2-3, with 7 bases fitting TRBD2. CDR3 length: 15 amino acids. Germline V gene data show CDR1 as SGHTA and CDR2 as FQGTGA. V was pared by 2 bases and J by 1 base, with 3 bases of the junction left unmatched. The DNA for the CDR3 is TGTGCCAGCAGCTTACAAGCGGGGCGCACAGATACGCAGTATTTT. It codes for CASSLQAGRTDTQYF.

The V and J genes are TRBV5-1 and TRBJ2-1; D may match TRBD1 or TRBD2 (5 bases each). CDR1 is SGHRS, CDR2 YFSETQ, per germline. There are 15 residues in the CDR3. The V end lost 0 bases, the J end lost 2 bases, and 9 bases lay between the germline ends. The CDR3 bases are TGCGCCAGCAGCTTGGGTTGGGGGACCTACAATGAGCAGTTCTTC. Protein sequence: CASSLGWGTYNEQFF.

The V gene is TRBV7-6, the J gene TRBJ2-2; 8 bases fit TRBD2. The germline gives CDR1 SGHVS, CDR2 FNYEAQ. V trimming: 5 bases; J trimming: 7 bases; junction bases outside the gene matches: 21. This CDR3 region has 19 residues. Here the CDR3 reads CASSLYGTSGIFAGGELFF. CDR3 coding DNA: TGTGCCAGCAGCCTATATGGGACTAGTGGGATTTTTGCCGGCGGGGAGCTGTTTTTT.

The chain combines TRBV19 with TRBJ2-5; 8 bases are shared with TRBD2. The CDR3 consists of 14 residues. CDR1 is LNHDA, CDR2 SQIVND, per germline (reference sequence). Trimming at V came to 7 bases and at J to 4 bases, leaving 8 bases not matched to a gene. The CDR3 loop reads CASTGLASGETQYF. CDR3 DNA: TGTGCCAGTACCGGACTAGCTTCTGGAGAGACCCAGTACTTC.

In nucleotides, the CDR3 is TGTGCCAGCAGCGGCGGGTCTGACGAAAAACTGTTTTTT. This translates into CASSGGSDEKLFF. This sequence joins TRBV4-2 and TRBJ1-4, with D unclear. The CDR3 spans 13 residues. Per germline, CDR1 LGHNA and CDR2 YNFKEQ. The V end lost 5 bases, the J end lost 8 bases, and 12 bases lay between the germline ends.

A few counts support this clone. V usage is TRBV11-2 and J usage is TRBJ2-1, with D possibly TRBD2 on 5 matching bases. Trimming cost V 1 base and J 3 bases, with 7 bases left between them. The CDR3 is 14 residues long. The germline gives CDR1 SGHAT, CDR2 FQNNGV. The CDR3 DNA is TGTGCCAGCAGCTTAGGAGGGAACTACAATGAGCAGTTCTTC. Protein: CASSLGGNYNEQFF.